A single sample gave rise to the 9 T cell receptor beta chains below, sequenced in a study of cytomegalovirus exposure and HLA in healthy donors. The study ran its PCR with 60 Vbeta and 13 Jbeta primers. TCRdb's table, derived via immunoSEQ multiplex PCR, lists solely in-frame clones and lacks some. The repertoire holds about 82,000 clones, with approximately 74% as singletons. Sequencing used PBMCs. The source of these receptors is a woman aged 45-65 years in good health and CMV-seropositive.

The genes are TRBV30 and TRBJ2-3; 8 nucleotides line up with TRBD2. The junction had 2 bases not matched to a gene; V was cut back by 0 bases and J by 0 bases. CDR1 and CDR2 from the germline V gene are GTSNPN and SVGIG (reference sequence). CDR3 size: 15 residues. The CDR3 region is CAWSVAGASTDTQYF. In nucleotides, the CDR3 is TGTGCCTGGAGTGTAGCGGGAGCTAGCACAGATACGCAGTATTTT.

This clone was counted only a few times. The gene calls are TRBV6-1 and TRBJ2-7, with TRBD1 matching over 11 bases. V was pared by 8 bases and J by 2 bases, with 5 bases of the junction left unmatched. This CDR3 has 14 amino acids. Germline V gene sequence: CDR1 MNHNS, CDR2 SASEGT. The CDR3 loop is CASAGTGGTYEQYF. CDR3 nucleotide sequence: TGTGCCAGCGCCGGGACAGGGGGAACCTACGAGCAGTACTTC.

Only one count was recorded for this clone. This chain connects TRBV29-1 to TRBJ1-1; D might be TRBD1 (6 bases). The V end lost 7 bases, the J end lost 1 base, and 16 bases lay between the germline ends. CDR1 is SQVTM, CDR2 ANQGSEA, per germline. CDR3 length equals 14 residues. In DNA form, the CDR3 reads TGCAGCGGTGAGGGCCGGGACAAGAACACTGAAGCTTTCTTT. Translation gives CSGEGRDKNTEAFF.

In its sample, this clone was seen once. The V gene is TRBV7-8, the J gene TRBJ2-1; 14 positions match TRBD2. With V trimmed by 1 base and J by 6 bases, 2 bases remained unmatched. This CDR3 region has 16 residues. Germline lookup yields CDR1 SGHVS and CDR2 FQNEAQ. The CDR3 is CASSLGTSGRSNEQFF. CDR3 nucleotides: TGTGCCAGCAGCTTAGGGACTAGCGGGAGGAGCAATGAGCAGTTCTTC.

V usage is TRBV7-2 and J usage is TRBJ2-5; the match to TRBD2 covers 7 bases. Germline V gene sequence: CDR1 SGHTA, CDR2 FQGNSA. The CDR3 is 16 amino acids. After removal of 5 bases from V and 4 bases from J, the junction contained 13 bases not matched to a gene. The CDR3 DNA follows: TGTGCCAGCAGCGCGGCCACCGGGACTATTGCAGAGACCCAGTACTTC. Translation: CASSAATGTIAETQYF.

This clone showed up just once. V usage is TRBV5-1 and J usage is TRBJ1-4; maybe TRBD1 (5 bases). CDR3 size: 14 residues. Germline V gene sequence: CDR1 SGHRS, CDR2 YFSETQ. The V end lost 0 bases, the J end lost 4 bases, and 7 bases lay between the germline ends. CDR3 sequence: CASSLGTSNEKLFF. The CDR3 DNA reads TGCGCCAGCAGCTTGGGGACAAGTAATGAAAAACTGTTTTTT.

V is TRBV5-6 and J is TRBJ2-7; D is unclear. The germline gives CDR1 SGHDT, CDR2 YYEEEE. This CDR3 has 14 amino acids. V was shortened by 0 bases and J by 2 bases, with 9 bases between the two germline ends. As DNA, the CDR3 is TGTGCCAGCAGCTTGGTCGCCCTAACCTACGAGCAGTACTTC. Residues: CASSLVALTYEQYF.

This clone was counted once. The chain recombines TRBV30 with TRBJ1-5; 9 positions match TRBD1. CDR1 is GTSNPN, CDR2 SVGIG, per germline (reference sequence). This CDR3 has 15 amino acids. V dropped 5 bases and J dropped 7; count of bases not matched to a gene: 12. CDR3 DNA sequence: TGTGCCTGGTCGAAGGAACAGGGGGCAGGACAGCCCCAGCATTTT. Residues: CAWSKEQGAGQPQHF.

This sequence joins TRBV29-1 and TRBJ2-7; perhaps TRBD1 as D (6 bases). Germline lookup yields CDR1 SQVTM and CDR2 ANQGSEA. Trimming took off 4 bases at V and 1 base at J, with 14 bases between the two ends. The CDR3 is made up of 14 amino acids. CDR3 protein: CSVALQGLSYEQYF. The CDR3 coding sequence is TGCAGCGTTGCCTTACAGGGCTTATCCTACGAGCAGTACTTC.